This TCR beta chain was sequenced for a study of blood T cell repertoires in COVID-19. Study-level background: Spain, Italy and the United States supplied samples that represented acute and convalescent COVID-19. Nucleic acid was either cDNA or gDNA, and it came from T cells, B-cell-depleted T cells, or PBMCs.

Germline loops: CDR1 SGHTA, CDR2 FQGNSA. The V and J ends lost 4 bases and 1 base, in that order; junction bases with no gene match: 12. This CDR3 has 18 residues. In the authors' methods: Reference gene primer amplification yielded estimated nucleated cell counts. Measured with immunoSEQ multiplex PCR; TCRdb has only the in-frame clones, and not every one. V and J calls and clone size follow that table, whereas D and trimming were derived from the DNA. The repertoire includes around 80,000 clones, around 80% of them detected once, and 20% sits in the top ten. The origin of this receptor is a woman older than 75 with active or convalescent COVID-19. Sample: peripheral blood. The genes are TRBV7-2 and TRBJ2-3; the match to TRBD2 covers 9 bases. In DNA, the CDR3 is TGTGCCAGCAGCTCCCGAGCAATAGCGGGGGTCGGCACAGATACGCAGTATTTT. Amino acids: CASSSRAIAGVGTDTQYF.